Detailed here is one TCR beta chain. The antigen is undetermined. TCRdb's copy holds only in-frame clones and misses some; the assay was immunoSEQ multiplex PCR. There are under 400,000 clones in the sample; 85% to 95% occur only once, and around 6% lies in the top ten. This sample was taken from a study of brain T cells in children with intractable seizures. Study-wide points: Pre- and post-surgery blood differed in depth, so pre-surgery absences may be undersampling. HCMV serostatus was not known, and viral specificity came from CDR3 similarity only.

Time point defined: blood from clinic visit 5 months post-surgery; TSC patient then seizure free. The sequenced cases were selected for having the highest brain T cell transcript signatures. Before surgery, patients took at least one anti-epileptic drug. Germline loops: CDR1 MNHEY, CDR2 SVGAGI. J was trimmed by 6 bases and V by 6 bases; bases with no gene match: 4. The CDR3 is 14 residues long. Sequenced here: peripheral blood, sampled about 5 months after surgery. The chain uses TRBV6-5 and TRBJ1-5, with 11 bases lining up with TRBD1. This receptor was identified in a boy less than two years old with tuberous sclerosis and intractable seizures. DNA for the CDR3: TGTGCCAGCAGAGGACAGGGGGCAGGTCAGCCCCAGCATTTT. Translating it yields CASRGQGAGQPQHF.